This passage covers 20 T cell receptor beta chains from one sample sequenced in a study of blood T cells in healthy people across ages (dated by TCRdb to between 2014 and 2016). Receptor libraries were prepared by 5' RACE. Sequenced using an Illumina HiSeq 2500. The second PCR ran for roughly 7 to 11 cycles and used a J-beta primer mix along with a sample-barcoded 5' primer. TCRdb reran the public reads through fastp at Q25 and MiXCR, keeping productive beta chains. Identical CDR3 proteins give one entry, which carries the most common genes and DNA. The sample table holds about 1.5 million distinct CDR3 sequences, of which around two fifths were seen once. In total, the top ten clones hold approximately 7.9% of the sample. The sequenced material came from blood. All receptors come from a woman under 30 in good health.

The rearrangement links TRBV20-1 to TRBJ2-1, with 7 bases aligning to TRBD1. This CDR3 region has 12 residues. V was clipped by 6 bases and J by 5 bases; unmatched bases: 4. CDR1 is DFQATT and CDR2 is SNEGSKA in the germline V gene (reference sequence). CDR3 protein: CSAWGQNNEQFF. CDR3 bases: TGCAGTGCCTGGGGACAGAACAATGAGCAGTTCTTC.

This chain links TRBV29-1 with TRBJ2-3, with D possibly matching TRBD2 (5 bases). Trimming left V 4 bases short and J 0 bases short, with 11 bases between. Germline lookup yields CDR1 SQVTM and CDR2 ANQGSEA. This CDR3 is built from 14 residues. CDR3 nucleotide sequence: TGCAGCGTTGTTGTCGGGGTTAGCACAGATACGCAGTATTTT. Its protein product is CSVVVGVSTDTQYF.

On this clonotype itself: This sequence may be a read error, since a much larger clone differs from it by one base. V and J are TRBV20-1 and TRBJ2-3; D may match TRBD1 or TRBD2 (5 bases each). Germline-derived CDR1 and CDR2 are DFQATT and SNEGSKA (reference sequence). The CDR3 has 14 residues. The CDR3 here is CSTTDLGGTDTQYF. The DNA for the CDR3 is TGCAGCACCACCGATTTGGGGGGCACAGATACGCAGTATTTT.

V gene TRBV28 combines with J gene TRBJ2-1, with a tentative D call TRBD1 (6 bases). Per germline, CDR1 MDHEN and CDR2 SYDVKM. The ends were cut back, 6 bases at V and 10 bases at J, with 19 bases in the middle. The CDR3 has 14 residues. The CDR3 coding sequence is TGTGCCAGCAGCCTAATTAACAGGGTACGCGAGCAGTTCTTC. This translates into CASSLINRVREQFF.

This clonotype was seen a few times. The gene calls are TRBV5-1 and TRBJ2-3, with D perhaps TRBD1 (7 bases). CDR3 size: 15 residues. From germline, CDR1 is SGHRS and CDR2 YFSETQ. V was trimmed by 0 bases and J by 5 bases, leaving 13 bases between them. CDR3 DNA: TGCGCCAGCAGCTTGGAAGGGGGCGGGATAGATACGCAGTATTTT. This encodes CASSLEGGGIDTQYF.

This clonotype has just a few counts. The chain is built from TRBV5-1 and TRBJ2-3, with D hard to call. Trimming stripped 3 bases from V and 7 bases from J, with 9 bases between. Germline CDR1 reads SGHRS; CDR2 reads YFSETQ. The CDR3 length is 12 residues. The CDR3 is CASSSNQYTQYF. DNA for the CDR3: TGCGCCAGCAGCTCTAACCAATATACGCAGTATTTT.

V usage is TRBV11-3 and J usage is TRBJ2-2; the D call may be TRBD1 or TRBD2 (5 bases each). Germline V CDR1 and CDR2: SGHNT, YENEEA. CDR3 length: 14 amino acids. The V gene lost 5 bases and the J gene lost 4 bases, with 11 bases spanning the gap. The CDR3 region is CASSTGPTTGELFF. For the CDR3, the DNA is TGTGCCAGCAGCACGGGACCGACCACCGGGGAGCTGTTTTTT.

The V call is TRBV11-2, the J call TRBJ2-1; D might be TRBD2 (5 bases). The CDR3 runs 15 residues. CDR1 and CDR2 from the germline V gene are SGHAT and FQNNGV. Between the trimmed V and J ends, which lost 4 bases and 5 bases, there was a span of 15 bases. CDR3 sequence (DNA): TGTGCCAGCAGCTCCCATGCGGGTAAAAACAATGAGCAGTTCTTC. Amino acid sequence: CASSSHAGKNNEQFF.

CDR3 coding DNA: TGTGCCTCGACTAGCGGGGTGGACGCCTACGAGCAGTACTTC. Translating it yields CASTSGVDAYEQYF. The chain combines TRBV10-3 with TRBJ2-7; TRBD2 aligns across 11 bases. Germline trimming cut 11 bases from V and 2 bases from J; bases unmatched to any gene: 8. CDR3 length equals 14 residues. Germline CDR1 ENHRY, CDR2 SYGVKD.

This clonotype was detected only a few times. This chain connects TRBV7-8 to TRBJ2-4; D possibly corresponds to TRBD2 (6 bases). Germline CDR1 and CDR2: SGHVS and FQNEAQ. The V gene lost 8 bases and the J gene lost 1 base, with 9 bases spanning the gap. CDR3 length: 13 residues. The DNA for the CDR3 is TGTGCCAGCGGTGGAGGGGCCAAAAACATTCAGTACTTC. It translates to CASGGGAKNIQYF.

In regard to this clonotype: Sequence at one end of the junction differs from germline and may be a read error. As DNA, the CDR3 is TGTGCCAGCAGCCACCAGGGGAAAGAGACCCAGTATTTC. Translated: CASSHQGKETQYF. V gene TRBV28 combines with J gene TRBJ2-5, with a tentative D call TRBD1 (6 bases). This CDR3 comprises 13 residues. Germline V gene data show CDR1 as MDHEN and CDR2 as SYDVKM.

This sequence joins TRBV7-2 and TRBJ2-1; D gene ambiguous. The DNA end lines up better with TRBJ2-7; the J call may be wrong. The germline CDR1 and CDR2 sequences are SGHTA and FQGNSA. The CDR3 loop spans 15 amino acids. The CDR3 sequence: CASSLGYSSYNEQYF. As DNA, the CDR3 is TGTGCCAGCAGCTTAGGGTACAGTTCCTACAATGAGCAGTACTTC.

This rearrangement joins TRBV27 to TRBJ2-7; TRBD2 aligns across 15 bases. The V and J ends lost 3 bases and 2 bases, in that order; junction bases with no gene match: 8. The CDR3 is made up of 18 amino acids. Germline values: CDR1 MNHEY, CDR2 SMNVEV (reference sequence). The CDR3 protein is CASSLGGTSGRYTYEQYF. DNA for the CDR3: TGTGCCAGCAGTTTGGGAGGGACTAGCGGGAGGTATACCTACGAGCAGTACTTC.

The sample holds a few counts of this clonotype. The chain joins TRBV20-1 to TRBJ1-5; the match to TRBD1 covers 9 bases. Germline V gene data show CDR1 as DFQATT and CDR2 as SNEGSKA (reference sequence). CDR3 length equals 15 residues. Trimming removed 3 bases from V and 1 base from J; junction bases left unmatched: 4. CDR3 region: CSARMDRGSNQPQHF. In DNA form, the CDR3 reads TGCAGTGCTAGGATGGACAGGGGCAGCAATCAGCCCCAGCATTTT.

This clonotype was counted ten times or more. The chain has TRBV4-2 and TRBJ2-7, with D unclear. Per the germline V gene, CDR1 is LGHNA and CDR2 is YNFKEQ. The length of the CDR3 is 13 residues. Trimming stripped 0 bases from V and 4 bases from J, with 7 bases between. The CDR3 is CASSQERRYEQYF. The CDR3, as DNA: TGTGCCAGCAGCCAAGAAAGAAGGTACGAGCAGTACTTC.

The CDR3, as DNA: TGCGCCAGCAGCTTGGCCTACCCAGGGAACTCACCCCTCCACTTT. Its translation is CASSLAYPGNSPLHF. This chain uses TRBV5-1 with TRBJ1-6, with a possible D match to TRBD1 (5 bases). Germline assignment: CDR1 SGHRS and CDR2 YFSETQ. With 0 bases removed from V and 10 bases from J, the gap between germline ends came to 14 bases. The CDR3 extends over 15 amino acids.

In regard to this clonotype: One junction end does not reproduce the germline sequence, and a read error may be involved. The CDR3 sequence: CASSYGTAQEAQYF. Written as DNA, the CDR3 is TGTGCCAGCAGTTATGGGACTGCCCAAGAGGCCCAGTACTTC. The chain couples TRBV27 to TRBJ2-5; D may be TRBD2 (6 bases). This CDR3 has 14 amino acids. Looked up from germline, CDR1 is MNHEY and CDR2 is SMNVEV (reference sequence).

This clonotype was picked up a small number of times. V is TRBV12-3 or TRBV12-4 and J is TRBJ2-7, with D possibly TRBD1 on 6 matching bases. This CDR3 comprises 15 residues. V was pared by 3 bases and J by 1 base, with 13 bases between. CDR3 DNA sequence: TGTGCCAGCAGTTTTTATACAGGGAGATCCTACGAGCAGTACTTC. Translating it yields CASSFYTGRSYEQYF.

The rearrangement joins TRBV12-3 or TRBV12-4 to TRBJ1-1; D unclear. The CDR3 is 14 amino acids. Trimming pared 5 bases from V and 3 bases from J, leaving 13 bases between. The CDR3 DNA reads TGTGCCAGCAGTCGAGGGAGTTTGGACACTGAAGCTTTCTTT. Protein product: CASSRGSLDTEAFF.

This sequence joins TRBV5-1 and TRBJ1-2; D is ambiguous. The V gene's germline CDR1 is SGHRS and CDR2 YFSETQ. The length of the CDR3 is 15 residues. V lost 0 bases and J 4 bases, leaving 13 bases between the germline ends. Here the CDR3 DNA reads TGCGCCAGCAGCTTGGAACCTTCCGAGGGCTATGGCTACACCTTC. As protein: CASSLEPSEGYGYTF.